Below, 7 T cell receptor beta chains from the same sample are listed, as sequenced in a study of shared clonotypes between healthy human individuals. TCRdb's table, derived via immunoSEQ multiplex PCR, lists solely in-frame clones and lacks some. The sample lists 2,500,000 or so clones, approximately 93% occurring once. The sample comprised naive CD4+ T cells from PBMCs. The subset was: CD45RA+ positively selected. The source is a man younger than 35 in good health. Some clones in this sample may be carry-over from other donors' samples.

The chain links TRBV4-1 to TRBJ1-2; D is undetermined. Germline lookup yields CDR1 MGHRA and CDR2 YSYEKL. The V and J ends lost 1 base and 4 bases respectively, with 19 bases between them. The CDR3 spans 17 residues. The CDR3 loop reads CASSQASGNLGSYGYTF. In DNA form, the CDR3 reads TGCGCCAGCAGCCAAGCTTCCGGAAATCTTGGGAGCTATGGCTACACCTTC.

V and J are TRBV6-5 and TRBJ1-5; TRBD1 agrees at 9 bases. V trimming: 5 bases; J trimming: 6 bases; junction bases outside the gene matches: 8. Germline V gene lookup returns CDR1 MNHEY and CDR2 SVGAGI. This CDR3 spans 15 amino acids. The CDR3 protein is CASSPGQGNFQPQHF. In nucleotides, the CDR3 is TGTGCCAGCAGTCCAGGACAGGGGAATTTTCAGCCCCAGCATTTT.

CDR3 loop: CASSLGGQQNTEAFF. The CDR3 nucleotides read TGTGCCAGCAGTTTAGGTGGACAGCAGAACACTGAAGCTTTCTTT. The V call is TRBV28, the J call TRBJ1-1, with D perhaps matching TRBD1 (6 bases). CDR1 and CDR2 (germline): MDHEN, SYDVKM. The germline V and J ends were trimmed by 2 bases and 1 base, with 11 bases remaining between them. CDR3 length: 15 amino acids.

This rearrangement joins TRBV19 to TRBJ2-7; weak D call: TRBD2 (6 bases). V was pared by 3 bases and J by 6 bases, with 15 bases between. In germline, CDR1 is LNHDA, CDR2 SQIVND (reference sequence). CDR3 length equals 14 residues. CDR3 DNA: TGTGCCAGTAGTATTAATTCGCTGGGAGGCGAGCAGTACTTC. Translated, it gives CASSINSLGGEQYF.

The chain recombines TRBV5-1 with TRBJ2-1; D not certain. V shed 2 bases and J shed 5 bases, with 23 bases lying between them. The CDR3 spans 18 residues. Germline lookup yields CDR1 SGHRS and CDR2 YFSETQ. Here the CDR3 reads CASSFDGNIFMFHNEQFF. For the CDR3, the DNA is TGCGCCAGCAGCTTCGACGGAAATATTTTTATGTTCCACAATGAGCAGTTCTTC.

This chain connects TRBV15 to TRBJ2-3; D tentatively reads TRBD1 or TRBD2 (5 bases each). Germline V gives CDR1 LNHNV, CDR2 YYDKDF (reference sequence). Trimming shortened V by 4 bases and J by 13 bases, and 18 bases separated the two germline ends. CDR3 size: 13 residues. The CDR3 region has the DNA TGTGCCACCAGCACCGGCGCAGGGACGGCCAAGTATTTT. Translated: CATSTGAGTAKYF.

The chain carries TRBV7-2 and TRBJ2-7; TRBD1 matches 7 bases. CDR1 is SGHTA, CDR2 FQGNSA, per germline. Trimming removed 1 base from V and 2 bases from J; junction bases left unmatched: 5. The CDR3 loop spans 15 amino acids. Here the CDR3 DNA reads TGTGCCAGCAGCTTAGAAGGGACAGCAACCTACGAGCAGTACTTC. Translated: CASSLEGTATYEQYF.